Shown below are 26 T cell receptor beta chains from a single sample sequenced in a study of blood T cell repertoires in COVID-19. Only in-frame clones appear in the TCRdb table, and some are missing; sequencing was by immunoSEQ multiplex PCR. The sample records approximately 160,000 clones, around four fifths being singletons. The sequenced sample consisted of peripheral blood. The source of these receptors is a man aged 35 to 55 who had recovered from COVID-19.

The chain is built from TRBV11-2 and TRBJ2-2; D is uncertain. The CDR3 contains 14 residues. The V end lost 1 base, the J end lost 6 bases, and 9 bases lay between the germline ends. The germline V gene has CDR1 SGHAT and CDR2 FQNNGV. In DNA, the CDR3 is TGTGCCAGCAGCTTAGCCCGTTCGGCCGGGGAGCTGTTTTTT. Translation gives CASSLARSAGELFF.

CDR3 region: CAISVSTGDTEAFF. As DNA, the CDR3 is TGTGCCATCAGTGTCTCTACGGGGGACACTGAAGCTTTCTTT. The chain links TRBV10-3 to TRBJ1-1; possibly TRBD1 for D (5 bases). Germline values: CDR1 ENHRY, CDR2 SYGVKD. V lost 4 bases, J lost 3 bases, and 12 bases lay in between. This CDR3 is built from 14 residues.

The V and J genes are TRBV28 and TRBJ2-4; D remains ambiguous. CDR1 MDHEN and CDR2 SYDVKM come from the germline V gene. V shed 0 bases and J shed 5 bases, with 5 bases lying between them. CDR3 length: 13 residues. CDR3 region: CASSLWSENIQYF. CDR3 sequence (DNA): TGTGCCAGCAGTTTATGGAGTGAAAACATTCAGTACTTC.

The chain combines TRBV11-3 with TRBJ2-7; tentatively, D is TRBD2 (5 bases). Germline V lookup: CDR1 SGHNT, CDR2 YENEEA. CDR3 length: 14 residues. Trimming took off 4 bases at V and 3 bases at J, with 13 bases between the two ends. The CDR3 loop reads CASSSGNRGYEQYF. Here the CDR3 DNA reads TGTGCCAGCAGCTCCGGCAATCGGGGCTACGAGCAGTACTTC.

In DNA form, the CDR3 reads TGTGCCAGCAGCAAGGGGGGGACAATAGAGCAGTACTTC. It is translated as CASSKGGTIEQYF. The chain combines TRBV5-6 with TRBJ2-7; D might be TRBD2 (7 bases). Germline loops: CDR1 SGHDT, CDR2 YYEEEE. This CDR3 has 13 residues. V was cut by 4 bases and J by 7 bases, with 15 bases left in between.

This clone was found once. The chain has TRBV10-3 and TRBJ2-5, with 11 bases that match TRBD1. Germline V gives CDR1 ENHRY, CDR2 SYGVKD. The CDR3 is made up of 16 amino acids. Trimming at V came to 4 bases and at J to 0 bases, leaving 4 bases not matched to a gene. The CDR3 loop is CAISGTGGAYQETQYF. The CDR3 DNA reads TGTGCCATCAGTGGGACAGGGGGCGCCTACCAAGAGACCCAGTACTTC.

This chain connects TRBV10-2 to TRBJ2-5; 13 positions agree with TRBD2. The trim removed 6 bases at V and 4 bases at J, leaving 23 bases unmatched. Germline lookup yields CDR1 WSHSY and CDR2 SAAADI. The length of the CDR3 is 21 residues. The CDR3 region is CASSEYKELAGGLYLPETQYF. CDR3 in DNA: TGCGCCAGCAGCGAATATAAAGAACTAGCGGGAGGGCTATACCTCCCAGAGACCCAGTACTTC.

This chain uses TRBV18 with TRBJ2-1; D might be TRBD1 (6 bases). Germline assignment: CDR1 KGHSH and CDR2 LQKENI. V was pared by 8 bases and J by 4 bases, with 18 bases between. CDR3 length: 15 amino acids. CDR3 protein: CASRSEGHPYNEQFF. CDR3 coding DNA: TGTGCCAGCCGATCCGAGGGACACCCATACAATGAGCAGTTCTTC. The whole variable domain, remainder taken from reference TRBV18 and TRBJ2-1, is NAGVMQNPRHLVRRRGQEARLRCSPMKGHSHVYWYRQLPEEGLKFMVYLQKENIIDESGMPKERFSAEFPKEGPSILRIQQVVRGDSAAYFCASRSEGHPYNEQFFGPGTRLTVL.

In regard to this clone: A read error may account for a junction end that differs from germline. The rearrangement links TRBV7-7 to TRBJ2-1; 7 nucleotides match TRBD2. The germline V gene encodes CDR1 SSHAT and CDR2 FNYEAQ (reference sequence). CDR3 length: 13 amino acids. For the CDR3, the DNA is TGTGCTAGCAGCTTATCTCTAGCGGATGAGCAGTTCTTC. Its translation is CASSLSLADEQFF.

This clone was picked up a small number of times. CDR3 in amino acids: CASSLVIAQGGFF. CDR3 nucleotides: TGTGCCAGCAGCTTAGTTATAGCCCAGGGGGGGTTCTTC. The rearrangement joins TRBV7-2 to TRBJ2-1; a weak D match, TRBD1 (7 bases). Trimming took 1 base from V and 15 from J, leaving 16 bases between them. In germline, CDR1 is SGHTA, CDR2 FQGNSA. The CDR3 has 13 amino acids.

This chain connects TRBV6-5 to TRBJ1-4, with a possible D match to TRBD1 (6 bases). The CDR3 runs 15 residues. Germline CDR1 reads MNHEY; CDR2 reads SVGAGI. The V and J ends lost 1 base and 7 bases respectively, with 13 bases between them. The CDR3 DNA is TGTGCCAGCAGTTACTTGACAGGCCGGGGTGAAAAACTGTTTTTT. Its translation is CASSYLTGRGEKLFF.

On this clone itself: One junction end disagrees with the germline gene, perhaps due to a read error. V is TRBV30 and J is TRBJ2-3; 13 positions match TRBD2. The length of the CDR3 is 18 residues. Germline-derived CDR1 and CDR2 are GTSNPN and SVGIG (reference sequence). In DNA, the CDR3 is TGTGCCTGGAAAGATAGAGTGTGGACTAGCGGGAGCATAGATACGCAGTATTTT. It encodes CAWKDRVWTSGSIDTQYF.

The chain joins TRBV6-5 to TRBJ1-1; 11 bases are shared with TRBD1. The germline V gene has CDR1 MNHEY and CDR2 SVGAGI. The CDR3 loop spans 15 amino acids. Unmatched junction bases numbered 9, after V lost 7 bases and J lost 5 bases. CDR3 loop: CASKNSGTGGTEAFF. The CDR3 nucleotides are TGTGCCAGCAAAAATTCCGGGACAGGGGGTACTGAAGCTTTCTTT.

This clone was seen many times. The gene calls are TRBV4-2 and TRBJ2-2, with TRBD2 identical over 9 bases. The CDR3 runs 19 residues. Germline V gives CDR1 LGHNA, CDR2 YNFKEQ. The trim removed 0 bases at V and 0 bases at J, leaving 8 bases unmatched. The CDR3 DNA reads TGTGCCAGCAGCCAAGATCCCCGGCTAGCGGGGTCGAACACCGGGGAGCTGTTTTTT. As protein: CASSQDPRLAGSNTGELFF.

V gene TRBV4-3 combines with J gene TRBJ2-1, with 8 nucleotides matching TRBD2. The CDR3 spans 15 residues. The V and J ends lost 1 base and 11 bases, in that order; junction bases with no gene match: 10. Germline values: CDR1 LGHNA, CDR2 YSLEER. The CDR3 region is CASSQVLAGPSQQFF. CDR3 in DNA: TGCGCCAGCAGCCAAGTTTTAGCGGGGCCCAGCCAGCAGTTCTTC.

This chain uses TRBV6-6 with TRBJ2-4, with D maybe TRBD1 (6 bases). CDR1 MNHNY and CDR2 SVGAGI come from the germline V gene (reference sequence). This CDR3 contains 13 residues. With 5 bases removed from V and 9 bases from J, the gap between germline ends came to 14 bases. As DNA, the CDR3 is TGTGCCAGCAGTCTCCCGGGACAAGCCATTCAGTACTTC. Its translation is CASSLPGQAIQYF.

In nucleotides, the CDR3 is TGTGCCAGCAGCCAAGATTTAGTGGGGACAGTTCACAATGAGCAGTTCTTC. It codes for CASSQDLVGTVHNEQFF. The V gene is TRBV4-2, the J gene TRBJ2-1; 7 positions agree with TRBD1. The CDR3 covers 17 residues. J gave up 5 bases and V 0 bases, and 10 bases lay outside the gene matches. From germline, CDR1 is LGHNA and CDR2 YNFKEQ.

V usage is TRBV6-5 and J usage is TRBJ2-7, with a weak D call TRBD1 (7 bases). This CDR3 is 15 amino acids long. In germline, CDR1 is MNHEY, CDR2 SVGAGI. The ends were cut back, 6 bases at V and 0 bases at J, with 15 bases in the middle. CDR3 nucleotide sequence: TGTGCCAGCAGAGGGGGGACAGAAACCTCCTACGAGCAGTACTTC. This translates into CASRGGTETSYEQYF.

The chain carries TRBV11-3 and TRBJ1-1, with 7 bases that match TRBD1. V was clipped by 4 bases and J by 4 bases; unmatched bases: 6. The CDR3 sequence is 14 residues long. Per germline, CDR1 SGHNT and CDR2 YENEEA. This CDR3 reads CASSSTGTSTEAFF. In DNA form, the CDR3 reads TGTGCCAGCAGCTCGACAGGGACGAGCACTGAAGCTTTCTTT.

The chain carries TRBV6-5 and TRBJ2-1; the match to TRBD2 covers 7 bases. V lost 6 bases and J lost 11; bases outside the gene matches: 7. This CDR3 spans 12 amino acids. The germline gives CDR1 MNHEY, CDR2 SVGAGI. Here the CDR3 DNA reads TGTGCCAGCAGACAGCCAGCGGGGAAGCAGTTCTTC. Translation gives CASRQPAGKQFF.

The genes are TRBV5-4 and TRBJ2-7; 10 bases are a match to TRBD1. The CDR3 length is 14 residues. Germline V gene lookup returns CDR1 SGHNT and CDR2 YYREEE (reference sequence). Unmatched junction bases numbered 11, after V lost 4 bases and J lost 10 bases. CDR3 region: CASSPTGQGSRQYF. The DNA of the CDR3 is TGTGCCAGCAGCCCCACGGGACAGGGGTCGAGACAGTACTTC.

The rearrangement joins TRBV7-9 to TRBJ2-5; D possibly corresponds to TRBD2 (5 bases). The ends were cut back, 5 bases at V and 0 bases at J, with 10 bases in the middle. This CDR3 contains 14 residues. Germline V gene data show CDR1 as SEHNR and CDR2 as FQNEAQ (reference sequence). The CDR3 reads CASSPTGYQETQYF. DNA for the CDR3: TGTGCCAGCAGCCCCACGGGGTACCAAGAGACCCAGTACTTC.

The chain is built from TRBV12-3 or TRBV12-4 and TRBJ1-1; D unclear. V lost 3 bases to trimming and J lost 12 bases, with 14 bases between them. The CDR3 has 12 amino acids. The CDR3, as DNA: TGTGCCAGCAGTTTTAGCAGAGGCATGACTTTCTTT. As protein: CASSFSRGMTFF.

This chain joins TRBV24-1 and TRBJ1-5; TRBD1 agrees at 10 bases. Germline V lookup: CDR1 KGHDR, CDR2 SFDVKD. CDR3 size: 16 residues. V shed 8 bases and J 6 bases; nucleotides not matched to a gene: 12. The CDR3 region is CATIGWDRGESQPQHF. Here the CDR3 DNA reads TGTGCCACCATCGGGTGGGACAGGGGAGAGAGTCAGCCCCAGCATTTT.

The rearrangement links TRBV10-3 to TRBJ1-6, with TRBD1 matching 7 bases. Germline CDR1 ENHRY, CDR2 SYGVKD. Germline trimming cut 5 bases from V and 7 bases from J; bases unmatched to any gene: 2. The CDR3 totals 13 residues. The CDR3 nucleotides read TGTGCCATCAGTCGGGACAGAAATTCACCCCTCCACTTT. It codes for CAISRDRNSPLHF.

The chain recombines TRBV19 with TRBJ2-7; 8 bases line up with TRBD1. The V gene end was trimmed by 8 bases and the J gene end by 2 bases; junction bases not matched to a gene: 2. The CDR3 loop spans 12 amino acids. Germline CDR1 is LNHDA and CDR2 is SQIVND (reference sequence). The CDR3 coding sequence is TGTGCCAGTGGGACAGGACCCTACGAGCAGTACTTC. It is translated as CASGTGPYEQYF.